Each of the 27 T cell receptor beta chains below was sequenced from the same sample in a study of T cells in localized non-small cell lung cancer. Only in-frame clones appear in the TCRdb table, and some are missing; sequencing was by immunoSEQ multiplex PCR. Among about 28,000 clones listed, roughly 90% were seen once. Here the sequenced sample was peripheral blood, taken before any cancer treatment. The origin of the receptors is a woman between 18 and 50 years old with stage I lung adenocarcinoma.

The V gene is TRBV10-3, the J gene TRBJ2-3, with TRBD2 matching 10 bases. The germline CDR1 and CDR2 sequences are ENHRY and SYGVKD. This CDR3 region has 14 residues. Unmatched junction bases numbered 5, after V lost 9 bases and J lost 2 bases. In nucleotides, the CDR3 is TGTGCCATAGGACTAGCGGACCTCACAGATACGCAGTATTTT. Encoded protein: CAIGLADLTDTQYF.

The genes are TRBV2 and TRBJ1-3, with TRBD1 as a possible D gene (6 bases). Trimming took off 6 bases at V and 2 bases at J, with 11 bases between the two ends. The CDR3 has 14 residues. Germline assignment: CDR1 SNHLY and CDR2 FYNNEI. DNA for the CDR3: TGTGCCAGCAGCGAATACAGGGCTGGAAACACCATATATTTT. It encodes CASSEYRAGNTIYF. The full variable domain, completed using reference TRBV2 and TRBJ1-3, is EPEVTQTPSHQVTQMGQEVILRCVPISNHLYFYWYRQILGQKVEFLVSFYNNEISEKSEIFDDQFSVERPDGSNFTLKIRSTKLEDSAMYFCASSEYRAGNTIYFGEGSWLTVV.

This chain uses TRBV11-3 with TRBJ1-1; tentative D call: TRBD1 (5 bases). CDR1 and CDR2 from the germline V gene are SGHNT and YENEEA. Trimming took off 4 bases at V and 1 base at J, with 10 bases between the two ends. CDR3 length: 14 residues. The CDR3 nucleotides are TGTGCCAGCAGCTGGTTCGGGGGGAACACTGAAGCTTTCTTT. Protein sequence: CASSWFGGNTEAFF.

The chain carries TRBV27 and TRBJ2-7, with TRBD2 matching 7 bases. CDR1 is MNHEY, CDR2 SMNVEV, per germline (reference sequence). The V and J ends lost 4 bases and 2 bases, in that order; junction bases with no gene match: 5. The CDR3 sequence is 14 residues long. In DNA, the CDR3 is TGTGCCAGCAGTTCCACTAGCGCTCCCTACGAGCAGTACTTC. Protein sequence: CASSSTSAPYEQYF.

The V gene is TRBV15, the J gene TRBJ1-5; D perhaps matches TRBD1 (5 bases). Germline CDR1 LNHNV, CDR2 YYDKDF (reference sequence). There are 19 residues in the CDR3. V lost 0 bases and J 0 bases, leaving 18 bases between the germline ends. CDR3 amino acids: CATSRDQGLVDYSNQPQHF. CDR3 sequence (DNA): TGTGCCACCAGCAGAGATCAGGGTCTGGTAGACTATAGCAATCAGCCCCAGCATTTT.

The V and J genes are TRBV19 and TRBJ1-4; TRBD1 is a possible D gene (6 bases). This CDR3 region has 18 residues. Trimming removed 3 bases from V and 6 bases from J, with 23 bases in between. Germline lookup yields CDR1 LNHDA and CDR2 SQIVND (reference sequence). The CDR3 DNA sequence: TGTGCCAGTAGTATGGACGCTTTACAAGGGGGGGCATATGAAAAACTGTTTTTT. Translated, it gives CASSMDALQGGAYEKLFF.

The chain uses TRBV27 and TRBJ1-1; D is ambiguous. There are 14 residues in the CDR3. V lost 3 bases and J 1 base, leaving 9 bases between the germline ends. Looked up from germline, CDR1 is MNHEY and CDR2 is SMNVEV (reference sequence). CDR3 in DNA: TGTGCCAGCAGTTTCGCCAGCGGGAACACTGAAGCTTTCTTT. Translating it yields CASSFASGNTEAFF.

The rearrangement uses TRBV19 and TRBJ1-1; 9 positions agree with TRBD1. Germline assignment: CDR1 LNHDA and CDR2 SQIVND (reference sequence). V lost 7 bases to trimming and J lost 5 bases; unmatched junction nucleotides: 11. The CDR3 is 15 amino acids. This CDR3 reads CASNSGDRDRTEAFF. CDR3 bases: TGTGCCAGTAACTCGGGGGACAGGGATAGAACTGAAGCTTTCTTT.

V is TRBV30 and J is TRBJ1-2; D is uncertain. The CDR3 loop spans 9 amino acids. Trimming removed 5 bases from V and 4 bases from J, with 2 bases in between. The germline CDR1 and CDR2 sequences are GTSNPN and SVGIG (reference sequence). The CDR3 region has the DNA TGTGCCTGGGGCTATGGCTACACCTTC. Amino acid sequence: CAWGYGYTF.

The chain carries TRBV19 and TRBJ1-5, with 11 bases fitting TRBD1. Germline V CDR1 and CDR2: LNHDA, SQIVND (reference sequence). Losses at the gene ends were 4 bases for V and 0 bases for J; bases not matched to a gene: 8. This CDR3 has 18 residues. The DNA of the CDR3 is TGTGCCAGTAGTACTGGGACAGGGGGTGATTATAGCAATCAGCCCCAGCATTTT. As protein: CASSTGTGGDYSNQPQHF. The complete variable domain, with remaining parts taken from reference TRBV19 and TRBJ1-5, reads DGGITQSPKYLFRKEGQNVTLSCEQNLNHDAMYWYRQDPGQGLRLIYYSQIVNDFQKGDIAEGYSVSREKKESFPLTVTSAQKNPTAFYLCASSTGTGGDYSNQPQHFGDGTRLSIL.

The rearrangement joins TRBV6-6 to TRBJ1-3; 7 bases agree with TRBD1. Germline-derived CDR1 and CDR2 are MNHNY and SVGAGI (reference sequence). V lost 2 bases and J lost 0; bases outside the gene matches: 4. The CDR3 length is 16 residues. In DNA form, the CDR3 reads TGTGCCAGCAGTTACGGGGACAGTAGCTCTGGAAACACCATATATTTT. Its protein product is CASSYGDSSSGNTIYF.

The chain links TRBV11-3 to TRBJ2-1; 7 positions agree with TRBD2. This CDR3 has 14 residues. The germline CDR1 and CDR2 sequences are SGHNT and YENEEA. Unmatched junction bases numbered 2, after V lost 4 bases and J lost 2 bases. The CDR3 region is CASSSSGTYNEQFF. DNA for the CDR3: TGTGCCAGCAGCTCGAGCGGGACCTACAATGAGCAGTTCTTC.

The rearrangement uses TRBV11-2 and TRBJ2-7, with TRBD1 identical over 11 bases. This CDR3 is 17 amino acids long. The germline gives CDR1 SGHAT, CDR2 FQNNGV. The V gene end was trimmed by 1 base and the J gene end by 0 bases; junction bases not matched to a gene: 5. The CDR3 coding sequence is TGTGCCAGCAGCTTAGGGACAGGGGGCCTTCCCTCCTACGAGCAGTACTTC. It is translated as CASSLGTGGLPSYEQYF.

J is TRBJ1-6 and V is TRBV11-3; D is perhaps TRBD1 (5 bases). This CDR3 is built from 14 residues. Germline CDR1 is SGHNT and CDR2 is YENEEA. Trimming took off 1 base at V and 12 bases at J, with 13 bases between the two ends. CDR3: CASSLVGDRGPLHF. CDR3 nucleotides: TGTGCCAGCAGCTTAGTGGGGGATCGGGGACCCCTCCACTTT. The entire variable domain, with the rest obtained from reference TRBV11-3 and TRBJ1-6, is as follows: EAGVVQSPRYKIIEKKQPVAFWCNPISGHNTLYWYLQNLGQGPELLIRYENEEAVDDSQLPKDRFSAERLKGVDSTLKIQPAELGDSAVYLCASSLVGDRGPLHFGNGTRLTVT.

V is TRBV27 and J is TRBJ1-5, with 9 bases lining up with TRBD1. The CDR3 contains 16 residues. V lost 3 bases to trimming and J lost 8 bases; unmatched junction nucleotides: 11. Per germline, CDR1 MNHEY and CDR2 SMNVEV (reference sequence). CDR3 loop: CASSLTPDRGGEPQHF. The CDR3 nucleotides read TGTGCCAGCAGTTTGACCCCCGACAGGGGGGGGGAGCCCCAGCATTTT.

This chain uses TRBV9 with TRBJ2-1, with TRBD2 matching 11 bases. Germline V gene sequence: CDR1 SGDLS, CDR2 YYNGEE. With 5 bases clipped from V and 7 bases from J, the junction kept 11 bases outside the gene matches. CDR3 length: 16 amino acids. Here the CDR3 reads CASSLHGTSGGNEQFF. The CDR3 bases are TGTGCCAGCAGTCTTCATGGGACTAGCGGTGGAAATGAGCAGTTCTTC.

V gene TRBV10-3 combines with J gene TRBJ1-1; 11 nucleotides line up with TRBD1. The V gene end was trimmed by 0 bases and the J gene end by 7 bases; junction bases not matched to a gene: 7. From germline, CDR1 is ENHRY and CDR2 SYGVKD. The CDR3 runs 16 residues. Here the CDR3 reads CAISESRDRGKNEAFF. CDR3 sequence (DNA): TGTGCCATCAGTGAGTCAAGGGACAGGGGGAAGAATGAAGCTTTCTTT.

V is TRBV5-1 and J is TRBJ2-3; 8 nucleotides align to TRBD2. With 0 bases clipped from V and 1 base from J, the junction kept 7 bases outside the gene matches. Per germline, CDR1 SGHRS and CDR2 YFSETQ. The CDR3 extends over 17 amino acids. As DNA, the CDR3 is TGCGCCAGCAGCTTGGGAATTAGCGGGATTCGCACAGATACGCAGTATTTT. The encoded protein is CASSLGISGIRTDTQYF.

The chain links TRBV5-4 to TRBJ2-7; 10 nucleotides line up with TRBD2. Germline V gives CDR1 SGHNT, CDR2 YYREEE (reference sequence). J gave up 3 bases and V 4 bases, and 4 bases lay outside the gene matches. The CDR3 has 14 amino acids. The CDR3 loop is CASSDGLADYEQYF. In nucleotides, the CDR3 is TGTGCCAGCAGCGATGGACTAGCGGACTACGAGCAGTACTTC.

The chain is built from TRBV5-1 and TRBJ1-2; possible D gene TRBD1, 6 bases. Germline V gene data show CDR1 as SGHRS and CDR2 as YFSETQ. Trimming stripped 0 bases from V and 8 bases from J, with 14 bases between. The CDR3 spans 14 residues. CDR3 amino acids: CASSLDTGLGGYTF. CDR3 nucleotide sequence: TGCGCCAGCAGCTTGGATACAGGGCTGGGAGGCTACACCTTC. The full variable domain, its missing parts supplied by reference TRBV5-1 and TRBJ1-2, is KAGVTQTPRYLIKTRGQQVTLSCSPISGHRSVSWYQQTPGQGLQFLFEYFSETQRNKGNFPGRFSGRQFSNSRSEMNVSTLELGDSALYLCASSLDTGLGGYTFGSGTRLTVV.

The CDR3 is CAWSRGASSYNEQFF. In DNA, the CDR3 is TGTGCCTGGAGTAGGGGCGCCAGCTCCTACAATGAGCAGTTCTTC. The chain combines TRBV30 with TRBJ2-1, with TRBD1 as a possible D gene (5 bases). There are 15 residues in the CDR3. The germline V gene has CDR1 GTSNPN and CDR2 SVGIG (reference sequence). V lost 2 bases, J lost 0 bases, and 11 bases lay in between.

The chain employs TRBV4-1 and TRBJ2-6; 8 nucleotides line up with TRBD1. Germline V lookup: CDR1 MGHRA, CDR2 YSYEKL. The trim removed 4 bases at V and 1 base at J, leaving 6 bases unmatched. This CDR3 has 17 residues. CDR3 region: CASSRDRWGSGANVLTF. In DNA form, the CDR3 reads TGCGCCAGCAGCCGGGACAGGTGGGGGTCTGGGGCCAACGTCCTGACTTTC.

The rearrangement uses TRBV6-1 and TRBJ1-2, with D maybe TRBD1 (6 bases). V was pared by 5 bases and J by 7 bases, with 11 bases between. Germline values: CDR1 MNHNS, CDR2 SASEGT. This CDR3 comprises 12 residues. The CDR3 spells CASSNRDGGYTF. CDR3 sequence (DNA): TGTGCCAGCAGTAACAGGGATGGTGGCTACACCTTC.

The CDR3 nucleotides read TGTGCCAGCAGCTTTCAATCTGAGCTCGGGAACACTGAAGCTTTCTTT. It yields the protein CASSFQSELGNTEAFF. The genes are TRBV5-6 and TRBJ1-1, with unresolved D. The germline gives CDR1 SGHDT, CDR2 YYEEEE. This CDR3 is built from 16 residues. Trimming shortened V by 2 bases and J by 1 base, and 15 bases separated the two germline ends. Looking up the rest from reference TRBV5-6 and TRBJ1-1 gives the full variable domain: DAGVTQSPTHLIKTRGQQVTLRCSPKSGHDTVSWYQQALGQGPQFIFQYYEEEERQRGNFPDRFSGHQFPNYSSELNVNALLLGDSALYLCASSFQSELGNTEAFFGQGTRLTVV.

V usage is TRBV4-1 and J usage is TRBJ1-3; D is ambiguous. Germline assignment: CDR1 MGHRA and CDR2 YSYEKL. CDR3 length equals 15 residues. V was clipped by 0 bases and J by 0 bases, with 6 bases between them. The CDR3 loop reads CASSQDTVSGNTIYF. The CDR3 nucleotides read TGCGCCAGCAGCCAAGATACCGTCTCTGGAAACACCATATATTTT.

The CDR3 DNA reads as TGTGCCAGCAGGCTAGCGGCTCTATCCTACAATGAGCAGTTCTTC. Its translation: CASRLAALSYNEQFF. The chain recombines TRBV6-1 with TRBJ2-1; 7 nucleotides line up with TRBD2. V dropped 6 bases and J dropped 1; count of bases not matched to a gene: 6. The V gene's germline CDR1 is MNHNS and CDR2 SASEGT. The CDR3 consists of 15 residues.

The V and J genes are TRBV5-6 and TRBJ2-2, with D tentatively TRBD1 or TRBD2 (6 bases each). The CDR3 runs to 14 residues. Deletions cut 5 bases from V and 6 bases from J, with 14 bases between. Germline values: CDR1 SGHDT, CDR2 YYEEEE. CDR3: CASRGIGGSGELFF. In nucleotides, the CDR3 is TGTGCCAGCAGGGGAATCGGGGGCTCCGGGGAGCTGTTTTTT.